What follows are 22 T cell receptor beta chains derived from one specimen sequenced in a study of cytomegalovirus exposure and HLA in healthy donors. 13 Jbeta primers and 60 Vbeta primers were used for the PCR. Sequencing used immunoSEQ multiplex PCR; TCRdb keeps in-frame clones, though not all of them. Seen in this sample are roughly 200,000 clones; the ten most common clones hold about 6.5%. Input material: PBMCs. These receptor sequences come from a man younger than 40 in good health and CMV-seronegative.

The chain combines TRBV25-1 with TRBJ2-7, with 7 bases aligning to TRBD1. CDR1 MGHDK and CDR2 SYGVNS come from the germline V gene. V trimming: 4 bases; J trimming: 5 bases; junction bases outside the gene matches: 5. This CDR3 is built from 13 residues. The CDR3 DNA reads TGTGCCAGCAGTGGTACAGGGGCTCACGAGCAGTACTTC. Translating it yields CASSGTGAHEQYF.

The J gene is TRBJ1-1, the V gene TRBV15; D is perhaps TRBD1 (5 bases). The CDR3 covers 13 residues. Trimming pared 9 bases from V and 0 bases from J, leaving 11 bases between. Germline V gives CDR1 LNHNV, CDR2 YYDKDF (reference sequence). CDR3 sequence reads: CATGGGLNTEAFF. CDR3 nucleotides: TGTGCCACGGGGGGGGGTTTGAACACTGAAGCTTTCTTT.

V gene TRBV29-1 combines with J gene TRBJ2-1; 12 nucleotides align to TRBD2. The CDR3 is made up of 18 amino acids. The germline V gene encodes CDR1 SQVTM and CDR2 ANQGSEA. The V and J ends lost 7 bases and 4 bases, in that order; junction bases with no gene match: 17. CDR3 protein: CSATTSGRPGQTYNEQFF. The DNA for the CDR3 is TGCAGCGCCACGACTAGCGGGAGACCCGGCCAAACATACAATGAGCAGTTCTTC.

The chain couples TRBV7-9 to TRBJ1-4, with 10 nucleotides matching TRBD1. Trimming at V came to 3 bases and at J to 4 bases, leaving 2 bases not matched to a gene. Germline assignment: CDR1 SEHNR and CDR2 FQNEAQ (reference sequence). CDR3 length: 15 amino acids. Here the CDR3 DNA reads TGTGCCAGCAGCTTGGGACAGGGGTATAATGAAAAACTGTTTTTT. It specifies CASSLGQGYNEKLFF.

The chain recombines TRBV6-6 with TRBJ2-7; 9 bases are a match to TRBD1. This CDR3 region has 14 residues. The germline gives CDR1 MNHNY, CDR2 SVGAGI (reference sequence). The junction had 5 bases not matched to a gene; V was cut back by 5 bases and J by 3 bases. The CDR3 reads CASSQQGADYEQYF. CDR3 nucleotides: TGTGCCAGCAGTCAACAGGGGGCAGACTACGAGCAGTACTTC.

The chain has TRBV20-1 and TRBJ2-1, with D possibly matching TRBD1 (5 bases). Germline V gene data show CDR1 as DFQATT and CDR2 as SNEGSKA (reference sequence). The CDR3 extends over 10 amino acids. Trimming cost V 4 bases and J 7 bases, with 5 bases left between them. This CDR3 reads CSAKGNEQFF. The CDR3 nucleotides are TGCAGTGCTAAGGGGAATGAGCAGTTCTTC.

The chain recombines TRBV19 with TRBJ1-1; 7 positions agree with TRBD1. Trimming cost V 7 bases and J 7 bases; bases outside gene matches: 6. The CDR3 runs to 12 residues. Per germline, CDR1 LNHDA and CDR2 SQIVND (reference sequence). Here the CDR3 DNA reads TGTGCCAGTACGAGACAGGGCATTGAAGCTTTCTTT. Its translation is CASTRQGIEAFF.

V gene TRBV27 combines with J gene TRBJ1-1; 7 bases align to TRBD1. CDR3 size: 13 residues. Germline CDR1 is MNHEY and CDR2 is SMNVEV (reference sequence). Germline trimming cut 5 bases from V and 7 bases from J; bases unmatched to any gene: 7. The CDR3 coding sequence is TGTGCCAGCAGTCCGGGACAGCATATTGAAGCTTTCTTT. This translates into CASSPGQHIEAFF.

The chain combines TRBV28 with TRBJ2-1; 8 bases agree with TRBD2. The germline V gene has CDR1 MDHEN and CDR2 SYDVKM. The trim removed 5 bases at V and 5 bases at J, leaving 8 bases unmatched. The CDR3 covers 15 residues. The CDR3 DNA reads TGTGCCAGCAGTCTCCCGGGACTAGGAAACAATGAGCAGTTCTTC. Amino acid sequence: CASSLPGLGNNEQFF.

The chain combines TRBV19 with TRBJ2-5; 13 bases line up with TRBD2. With 5 bases clipped from V and 5 bases from J, the junction kept 8 bases outside the gene matches. This CDR3 is 16 amino acids long. Per germline, CDR1 LNHDA and CDR2 SQIVND (reference sequence). In nucleotides, the CDR3 is TGTGCCAGTAGTCCGAGGACTAGCGGGAGTGGTGAGACCCAGTACTTC. It yields the protein CASSPRTSGSGETQYF. Full variable domain (missing parts from reference TRBV19 and TRBJ2-5): DGGITQSPKYLFRKEGQNVTLSCEQNLNHDAMYWYRQDPGQGLRLIYYSQIVNDFQKGDIAEGYSVSREKKESFPLTVTSAQKNPTAFYLCASSPRTSGSGETQYFGPGTRLLVL.

The rearrangement uses TRBV19 and TRBJ2-1, with 12 bases lining up with TRBD2. This CDR3 has 15 residues. Germline lookup yields CDR1 LNHDA and CDR2 SQIVND (reference sequence). V was pared by 4 bases and J by 4 bases, with 2 bases of the junction left unmatched. Here the CDR3 DNA reads TGTGCCAGTAGTACGACTAGCGGGAGTTACAATGAGCAGTTCTTC. Its protein product is CASSTTSGSYNEQFF.

The chain uses TRBV6-5 and TRBJ1-5, with D maybe TRBD1 (6 bases). Germline V gene sequence: CDR1 MNHEY, CDR2 SVGAGI. The CDR3 extends over 15 amino acids. V dropped 6 bases and J dropped 2 bases, with 14 bases sitting between them. The CDR3 DNA sequence: TGTGCCAGCAGGACAAACAGGGTTGGCAATCAGCCCCAGCATTTT. Its translation: CASRTNRVGNQPQHF.

The V gene is TRBV6-5, the J gene TRBJ1-5; the D is unclear. This CDR3 comprises 15 residues. The germline V and J ends were trimmed by 0 bases and 6 bases, with 12 bases remaining between them. Germline loops: CDR1 MNHEY, CDR2 SVGAGI. CDR3: CASSYSNVVGQPQHF. CDR3 sequence (DNA): TGTGCCAGCAGTTACTCGAACGTGGTCGGTCAGCCCCAGCATTTT.

The V gene is TRBV14, the J gene TRBJ1-4, with 8 bases lining up with TRBD1. The junction had 12 bases not matched to a gene; V was cut back by 3 bases and J by 0 bases. Germline loops: CDR1 SGHDN, CDR2 FVKESK. CDR3 length: 19 amino acids. The CDR3 here is CASSHPNGTGASTNEKLFF. CDR3 nucleotide sequence: TGTGCCAGCAGCCACCCTAACGGGACAGGCGCTTCAACTAATGAAAAACTGTTTTTT.

The chain joins TRBV7-2 to TRBJ2-3; no firm D call. This CDR3 region has 14 residues. Per the germline V gene, CDR1 is SGHTA and CDR2 is FQGNSA. The V and J ends lost 5 bases and 1 base respectively, with 10 bases between them. This CDR3 reads CASSPYLGTDTQYF. The DNA for the CDR3 is TGTGCCAGCAGCCCCTATTTAGGCACAGATACGCAGTATTTT.

J is TRBJ1-3 and V is TRBV11-2; TRBD1 matches at 7 bases. This CDR3 comprises 15 residues. Germline trimming cut 6 bases from V and 4 bases from J; bases unmatched to any gene: 9. Germline-derived CDR1 and CDR2 are SGHAT and FQNNGV. The chain's CDR3 is CASSRQGLSGNTIYF. The CDR3 nucleotides are TGTGCCAGCAGTCGACAGGGTTTATCCGGAAACACCATATATTTT.

V usage is TRBV6-5 and J usage is TRBJ1-2; possibly TRBD1 for D (6 bases). V lost 2 bases and J 6 bases, leaving 13 bases between the germline ends. The CDR3 has 14 amino acids. Per the germline V gene, CDR1 is MNHEY and CDR2 is SVGAGI. CDR3: CASSYQGGADGYTF. CDR3 sequence (DNA): TGTGCCAGCAGTTACCAAGGGGGGGCAGATGGCTACACCTTC.

This chain uses TRBV18 with TRBJ2-7, with D possibly matching TRBD2 (6 bases). This CDR3 comprises 14 residues. V gave up 8 bases and J gave up 4 bases, with 18 bases separating them. CDR1 is KGHSH and CDR2 is LQKENI in the germline V gene. The CDR3, as DNA: TGTGCCAGCCAGGCCGGGACGGGAGTATACGAGCAGTACTTC. Translating it yields CASQAGTGVYEQYF.

This sequence joins TRBV9 and TRBJ2-3, with 14 nucleotides matching TRBD2. The CDR3 is 18 residues long. The germline V gene has CDR1 SGDLS and CDR2 YYNGEE. Trimming at V came to 1 base and at J to 2 bases, leaving 6 bases not matched to a gene. In nucleotides, the CDR3 is TGTGCCAGCAGCGTACGGGGACTAGCGGGGGCCTTCACAGATACGCAGTATTTT. Translated, it gives CASSVRGLAGAFTDTQYF.

The chain has TRBV29-1 and TRBJ2-1; the match to TRBD2 covers 11 bases. CDR3 length: 17 residues. In germline, CDR1 is SQVTM, CDR2 ANQGSEA. The junction had 10 bases not matched to a gene; V was cut back by 6 bases and J by 0 bases. CDR3 protein: CSVDGLAGSPSYNEQFF. The CDR3 bases are TGCAGCGTCGATGGACTAGCGGGCTCGCCCTCCTACAATGAGCAGTTCTTC.

The chain uses TRBV13 and TRBJ2-3, with 8 bases that match TRBD2. The CDR3 contains 16 residues. After removal of 2 bases from V and 2 bases from J, the junction contained 6 bases not matched to a gene. Germline V gives CDR1 PRHDT, CDR2 FYEKMQ (reference sequence). In DNA, the CDR3 is TGTGCCAGCAGCTTAAGGGGACTAGGACTCACAGATACGCAGTATTTT. Its translation: CASSLRGLGLTDTQYF.

The gene calls are TRBV19 and TRBJ2-2; TRBD2 matches 15 bases. Germline CDR1 reads LNHDA; CDR2 reads SQIVND (reference sequence). With 7 bases clipped from V and 1 base from J, the junction kept 7 bases outside the gene matches. CDR3 length equals 18 residues. The CDR3 DNA is TGTGCCAGTACCATGGGACTAGCGGGGGGTTTGAACACCGGGGAGCTGTTTTTT. Protein product: CASTMGLAGGLNTGELFF.